These 5 T cell receptor beta chains originate from one sample sequenced in a study of cytomegalovirus exposure and HLA in healthy donors. TCRdb keeps only in-frame clones here, not all; method: immunoSEQ multiplex PCR. This table holds roughly 120,000 clones, 85% to 90% found once. Specimen: PBMCs. These receptors all stem from a woman between 18 and 29 years old in good health and CMV-seropositive.

This rearrangement joins TRBV10-3 to TRBJ2-7, with a tentative D call TRBD1 (5 bases). V shed 0 bases and J shed 2 bases, with 11 bases lying between them. This CDR3 has 15 residues. From germline, CDR1 is ENHRY and CDR2 SYGVKD. The CDR3 coding sequence is TGTGCCATCAGTGAGTCTTCCGACAGCCCCTACGAGCAGTACTTC. This translates into CAISESSDSPYEQYF.

The V and J genes are TRBV6-7 and TRBJ2-3; TRBD1 is a possible D gene (5 bases). TRBV6-7 is placed among ORFs of uncertain function. Trimming took off 0 bases at V and 2 bases at J, with 21 bases between the two ends. The CDR3 is 19 residues long. As DNA, the CDR3 is TGTGCCAGCAGTTACTCGGTGGACACCATATCTTTCTTCACAGATACGCAGTATTTT. This sequence encodes CASSYSVDTISFFTDTQYF.

The chain uses TRBV7-2 and TRBJ2-1, with D possibly being TRBD1 (5 bases). The V and J ends lost 0 bases and 5 bases respectively, with 17 bases between them. The CDR3 is 17 amino acids. Germline CDR1 is SGHTA and CDR2 is FQGNSA. The CDR3 DNA reads as TGTGCCAGCAGCTTAGCGAAGACAGCTCTATTCGACAATGAGCAGTTCTTC. It encodes CASSLAKTALFDNEQFF.

The rearrangement links TRBV11-3 to TRBJ2-5; 12 nucleotides line up with TRBD1. The CDR3 has 18 residues. CDR1 SGHNT and CDR2 YENEEA come from the germline V gene. V shed 4 bases, J shed 5 bases, and the junction held 14 bases outside the gene matches. CDR3 sequence: CASSSAWGGQGAPETQYF. CDR3 coding DNA: TGTGCCAGCAGCTCCGCCTGGGGGGGACAGGGGGCTCCGGAGACCCAGTACTTC. The entire variable domain, with the rest obtained from reference TRBV11-3 and TRBJ2-5, is as follows: EAGVVQSPRYKIIEKKQPVAFWCNPISGHNTLYWYLQNLGQGPELLIRYENEEAVDDSQLPKDRFSAERLKGVDSTLKIQPAELGDSAVYLCASSSAWGGQGAPETQYFGPGTRLLVL.

The rearrangement joins TRBV4-1 to TRBJ2-2; 12 bases are a match to TRBD2. The CDR3 loop spans 19 amino acids. With V trimmed by 3 bases and J by 5 bases, 13 bases remained unmatched. Germline loops: CDR1 MGHRA, CDR2 YSYEKL. This CDR3 reads CASSHPQLAGGSMTGELFF. The CDR3 DNA sequence: TGCGCCAGCAGCCACCCCCAACTAGCGGGAGGTTCTATGACCGGGGAGCTGTTTTTT.